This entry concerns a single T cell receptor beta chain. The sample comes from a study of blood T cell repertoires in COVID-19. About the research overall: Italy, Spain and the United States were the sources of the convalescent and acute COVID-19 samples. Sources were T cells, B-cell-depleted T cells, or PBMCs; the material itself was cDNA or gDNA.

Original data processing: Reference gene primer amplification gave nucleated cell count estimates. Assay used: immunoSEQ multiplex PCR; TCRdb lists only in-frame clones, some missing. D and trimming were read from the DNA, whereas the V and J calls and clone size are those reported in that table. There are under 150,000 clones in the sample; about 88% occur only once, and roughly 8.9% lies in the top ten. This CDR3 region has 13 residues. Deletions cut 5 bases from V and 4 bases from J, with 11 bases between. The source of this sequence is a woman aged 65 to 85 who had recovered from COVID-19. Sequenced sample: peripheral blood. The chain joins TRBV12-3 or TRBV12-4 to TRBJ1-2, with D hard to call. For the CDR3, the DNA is TGTGCCAGCAGTCACACATTATCCTATGGCTACACCTTC. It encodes CASSHTLSYGYTF.